The entry that follows covers one TCR beta chain sequence. These data come from a study of blood T cell repertoires in COVID-19. Looking at the study overall: T cells, B-cell-depleted T cells, or PBMCs supplied cDNA or gDNA.

Per the original methods: From reference gene primer amplification, estimates of nucleated cell counts were derived. Clones were sequenced by immunoSEQ multiplex PCR, and TCRdb holds only the in-frame ones, with some missing. The V and J calls and clone size are taken from that table; D and trimming were inferred from the DNA. The sample includes under 300,000 clones, 70% to 90% of them seen just once. The germline gives CDR1 LGHDT, CDR2 YNNKEL (reference sequence). Trimming removed 0 bases from V and 6 bases from J, with 6 bases in between. The CDR3 contains 13 residues. The clonotype comes from a man aged 60 to 69 with acute or convalescent COVID-19. The sample taken for sequencing was peripheral blood. The chain recombines TRBV3-1 (or the pseudogene TRBV3-2) with TRBJ1-5; unclear D gene. CDR3 region: CASSQDLSQPQHF. In nucleotides, the CDR3 is TGTGCCAGCAGCCAAGATCTTAGTCAGCCCCAGCATTTT.